The 2 T cell receptor beta chains below were found in one sample sequenced in a study of control samples from healthy donors and cancer patients. Clones were read by immunoSEQ multiplex PCR, and TCRdb kept only the in-frame ones, dropping some. The sample holds about 410,000 clones, around 90% seen once. Sequencing was performed on PBMCs. The source is a man aged 35-49 years with head and neck cancer.

The rearrangement links TRBV11-1 to TRBJ2-7; 10 bases fit TRBD2. Germline lookup yields CDR1 SGHAT and CDR2 FQDESV (reference sequence). J was trimmed by 1 base and V by 5 bases; bases with no gene match: 5. This CDR3 contains 15 residues. Here the CDR3 DNA reads TGTGCCAGCAGCCTCAGCGGGGGGGCATCCTACGAGCAGTACTTC. It encodes CASSLSGGASYEQYF.

This CDR3 is CASSLFFSSYEQYF. CDR3 sequence (DNA): TGTGCCAGCAGTTTATTTTTCAGCTCCTACGAGCAGTACTTC. J is TRBJ2-7 and V is TRBV27; D not resolved. Germline lookup yields CDR1 MNHEY and CDR2 SMNVEV (reference sequence). V was cut by 1 base and J by 0 bases, with 7 bases left in between. The CDR3 length is 14 residues.